Sequencing of this TCR beta chain was carried out in a study of blood T cell repertoires in COVID-19. Turning to the study itself: The samples span acute and convalescent COVID-19 from the United States, Italy and Spain. Sample material is recorded as cDNA or gDNA derived from T cells, B-cell-depleted T cells, or PBMCs.

V lost 0 bases and J 4 bases, leaving 9 bases between the germline ends. Looked up from germline, CDR1 is MRHNA and CDR2 is SNTAGT. CDR3 size: 14 residues. As handled by the study authors: How many nucleated cells were present was estimated from reference gene primer amplification. Only in-frame clones appear in the TCRdb table, and some are missing; sequencing was by immunoSEQ multiplex PCR. The V and J calls and clone size were taken over from that table, and D and trimming were inferred from the DNA. The sample lists 120,000 or so clones, over 65% occurring once. The receptor was derived from an elderly woman with acute or convalescent COVID-19. The source material was peripheral blood. This chain joins TRBV6-4 and TRBJ1-2, with D uncertain. The CDR3 region is CASSDSPSTYGYTF. CDR3 coding DNA: TGTGCCAGCAGTGACTCACCCAGTACCTATGGCTACACCTTC.